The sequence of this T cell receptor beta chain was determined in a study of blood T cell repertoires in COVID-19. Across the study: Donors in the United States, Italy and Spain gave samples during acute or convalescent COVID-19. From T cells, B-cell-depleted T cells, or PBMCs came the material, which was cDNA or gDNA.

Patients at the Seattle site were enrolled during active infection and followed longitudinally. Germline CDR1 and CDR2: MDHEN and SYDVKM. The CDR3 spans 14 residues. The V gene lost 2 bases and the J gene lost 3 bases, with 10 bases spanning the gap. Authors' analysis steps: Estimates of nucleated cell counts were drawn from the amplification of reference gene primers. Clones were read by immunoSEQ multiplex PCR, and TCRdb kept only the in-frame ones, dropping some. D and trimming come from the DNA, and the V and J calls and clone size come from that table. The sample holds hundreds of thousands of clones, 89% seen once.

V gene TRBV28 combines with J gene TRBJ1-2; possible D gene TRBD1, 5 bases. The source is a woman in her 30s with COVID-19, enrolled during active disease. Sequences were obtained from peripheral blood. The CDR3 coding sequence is TGTGCCAGCAGTTTACACCGGGACTACTATGGCTACACCTTC. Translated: CASSLHRDYYGYTF.